These 21 T cell receptor beta chains came from one sample sequenced in a study of shared clonotypes between healthy human individuals. Profiling relied on immunoSEQ multiplex PCR, and the TCRdb table lists in-frame clones only, not all of them. The table records around 750,000 clones, roughly 70% of them present only once. Sequenced material: memory CD4+ T cells sorted from blood. Subset here: CD45RA-negative fraction. The receptors derive from a woman aged 30 to 39 in good health.

The CDR3 reads CASSMAGYEQYF. CDR3 bases: TGTGCCAGCAGTATGGCGGGTTACGAGCAGTACTTC. The genes are TRBV7-9 and TRBJ2-7, with TRBD2 as a possible D gene (5 bases). V lost 6 bases to trimming and J lost 4 bases, with 10 bases between them. The CDR3 has 12 residues. Germline CDR1 SEHNR, CDR2 FQNEAQ (reference sequence).

The chain joins TRBV11-2 to TRBJ2-2; D not resolved. The germline CDR1 and CDR2 sequences are SGHAT and FQNNGV. V lost 5 bases and J 4 bases, leaving 17 bases between the germline ends. CDR3 length: 16 amino acids. The CDR3 here is CASSPRAVWGTGELFF. DNA of the CDR3: TGTGCCAGCAGCCCTCGGGCGGTTTGGGGCACCGGGGAGCTGTTTTTT.

As concerns this clone: A read error is possible here, since a much larger clone lies one base away. The J gene is TRBJ1-2, the V gene TRBV5-4; 7 bases match TRBD1. Germline CDR1 SGHNT, CDR2 YYREEE (reference sequence). Germline trimming cut 2 bases from V and 2 bases from J; bases unmatched to any gene: 0. This CDR3 has 13 residues. The CDR3: CASSLQGNYGYTF. DNA of the CDR3: TGTGCCAGCAGCTTACAGGGGAACTATGGCTACACCTTC.

In its sample, this clone was seen a few times. The J gene is TRBJ1-1, the V gene TRBV4-1, with D perhaps TRBD1 (5 bases). Trimming shortened V by 3 bases and J by 1 base, and 6 bases separated the two germline ends. From germline, CDR1 is MGHRA and CDR2 YSYEKL. The CDR3 runs to 13 residues. CDR3 DNA: TGCGCCAGCAGCCAGGGACCGAACACTGAAGCTTTCTTT. It is translated as CASSQGPNTEAFF.

The chain links TRBV19 to TRBJ1-4, with D possibly TRBD1 on 5 matching bases. V lost 6 bases and J lost 5, with 19 bases in between. There are 16 residues in the CDR3. Germline CDR1 and CDR2: LNHDA and SQIVND (reference sequence). The CDR3 region is CASSNPHSQGNEKLFF. In nucleotides, the CDR3 is TGTGCCAGTAGCAACCCCCACAGCCAGGGAAATGAAAAACTGTTTTTT.

CDR3 in amino acids: CASSQEGFPGAGTEAFF. CDR3 sequence (DNA): TGCGCCAGCAGCCAAGAAGGGTTCCCAGGGGCCGGCACTGAAGCTTTCTTT. This chain connects TRBV4-1 to TRBJ1-1; a weak D match, TRBD1 (6 bases). Trimming removed 0 bases from V and 4 bases from J, with 18 bases in between. There are 17 residues in the CDR3. CDR1 is MGHRA, CDR2 YSYEKL, per germline.

This clone came up many times. The same CDR3 can be traced to other DNA sequences in this sample. The chain carries TRBV6-5 and TRBJ2-7; a weak D match, TRBD2 (6 bases). Germline loops: CDR1 MNHEY, CDR2 SVGAGI. The length of the CDR3 is 14 residues. V lost 6 bases and J 0 bases, leaving 12 bases between the germline ends. The chain's CDR3 is CASSRDFSSYEQYF. The CDR3 bases are TGTGCCAGCAGCAGGGACTTTAGCTCCTACGAGCAGTACTTC.

The rearrangement joins TRBV11-1 to TRBJ2-7; 7 nucleotides match TRBD1. This CDR3 has 13 residues. Germline V gene lookup returns CDR1 SGHAT and CDR2 FQDESV (reference sequence). Trimming took 3 bases from V and 5 from J; bases not matched to a gene: 4. DNA of the CDR3: TGTGCCAGCAGCTTCGTCAGGGGGAACGAGCAGTACTTC. This translates into CASSFVRGNEQYF.

V gene TRBV5-1 combines with J gene TRBJ2-3; 7 nucleotides line up with TRBD2. CDR1 SGHRS and CDR2 YFSETQ come from the germline V gene. The ends lost 0 bases at V and 6 bases at J; junction bases unmatched: 4. The CDR3 is 14 residues long. CDR3 DNA: TGCGCCAGCAGCTTGGCTCTAGCGGAGGATACGCAGTATTTT. Translation gives CASSLALAEDTQYF.

The chain carries TRBV28 and TRBJ2-7; 7 bases match TRBD1. The CDR3 totals 13 residues. The J segment lost 3 bases and the V segment lost 8 bases, leaving 7 bases of the junction unmatched. Germline CDR1 MDHEN, CDR2 SYDVKM. The CDR3 loop is CASQGGLIYEQYF. Written as DNA, the CDR3 is TGTGCCAGCCAAGGGGGCCTTATCTACGAGCAGTACTTC.

This clone was picked up one time. The J gene is TRBJ1-4, the V gene TRBV25-1; no reliable D call. The germline CDR1 and CDR2 sequences are MGHDK and SYGVNS. This CDR3 is 15 amino acids long. The V and J ends lost 5 bases and 2 bases respectively, with 12 bases between them. Here the CDR3 DNA reads TGTGCCAGCAGTACGTTGGGTGGTACTAATGAAAAACTGTTTTTT. It translates to CASSTLGGTNEKLFF. The whole variable domain, filled in from reference TRBV25-1 and TRBJ1-4, reads EADIYQTPRYLVIGTGKKITLECSQTMGHDKMYWYQQDPGMELHLIHYSYGVNSTEKGDLSSESTVSRIRTEHFPLTLESARPSHTSQYLCASSTLGGTNEKLFFGSGTQLSVL.

This chain links TRBV4-1 with TRBJ1-2; 9 nucleotides align to TRBD1. Germline V lookup: CDR1 MGHRA, CDR2 YSYEKL. The CDR3 covers 19 residues. V trimming: 0 bases; J trimming: 4 bases; junction bases outside the gene matches: 15. The CDR3 here is CASSQETGVRQGDLYGYTF. The CDR3 DNA reads TGCGCCAGCAGCCAAGAAACCGGTGTTAGACAGGGGGATCTCTATGGCTACACCTTC.

This chain joins TRBV10-1 and TRBJ2-1; D is unresolved. The CDR3 runs to 16 residues. Trimming took off 3 bases at V and 0 bases at J, with 12 bases between the two ends. CDR1 and CDR2 (germline): WNHNN, SYGVQD (reference sequence). The chain's CDR3 is CASSDSSSGSYNEQFF. Here the CDR3 DNA reads TGCGCCAGCAGTGATTCGTCTTCAGGCTCCTACAATGAGCAGTTCTTC.

The V gene is TRBV2, the J gene TRBJ2-7, with D perhaps matching TRBD2 (5 bases). This CDR3 region has 14 residues. In germline, CDR1 is SNHLY, CDR2 FYNNEI. Trimming cost V 2 bases and J 3 bases, with 11 bases left between them. The CDR3 DNA sequence: TGTGCCAGCAGTGAACAGCGAGGGTACTACGAGCAGTACTTC. This encodes CASSEQRGYYEQYF.

This chain links TRBV5-1 with TRBJ2-2; D tentatively fits TRBD1 or TRBD2 (5 bases each). V gave up 6 bases and J gave up 4 bases, with 13 bases separating them. CDR1 is SGHRS and CDR2 is YFSETQ in the germline V gene. The CDR3 is 14 residues long. As DNA, the CDR3 is TGCGCCAGCACTTTTGGGACGTCCACCGGGGAGCTGTTTTTT. Amino acids: CASTFGTSTGELFF.

The chain joins TRBV7-9 to TRBJ2-7; 10 bases align to TRBD2. CDR3 size: 15 residues. V lost 1 base to trimming and J lost 2 bases; unmatched junction nucleotides: 2. Germline V gives CDR1 SEHNR, CDR2 FQNEAQ (reference sequence). This chain's CDR3 is CASSLGTSGTYEQYF. CDR3 nucleotide sequence: TGTGCCAGCAGCTTAGGGACTAGCGGAACCTACGAGCAGTACTTC.

The CDR3, as DNA: TGTGCTAGTGGTCCTGGAGGGGGGCTCAAATCGGATACGCAGTATTTT. This codes for CASGPGGGLKSDTQYF. The V and J genes are TRBV12-5 and TRBJ2-3; possibly TRBD1 or TRBD2 for D (6 bases each). V was cut by 5 bases and J by 6 bases, with 21 bases left in between. Germline CDR1 LGHNT, CDR2 FRNRAP. This CDR3 region has 16 residues.

This clone appeared a few times. The chain couples TRBV5-8 to TRBJ1-2; no clear D gene. With 0 bases removed from V and 1 base from J, the gap between germline ends came to 10 bases. Germline CDR1 and CDR2: SGHTS and YDEGEE. CDR3 size: 15 residues. DNA of the CDR3: TGTGCCAGCAGCTTGGGGACTGCTCATAACTATGGCTACACCTTC. Encoded protein: CASSLGTAHNYGYTF.

The V call is TRBV6-1, the J call TRBJ1-4, with a tentative D call TRBD1 (6 bases). The CDR3 sequence is 14 residues long. Germline V gives CDR1 MNHNS, CDR2 SASEGT. V was cut by 8 bases and J by 8 bases, with 18 bases left in between. The CDR3 sequence is CASGLQGEGEKLFF. The CDR3 DNA reads as TGTGCCAGCGGACTACAGGGAGAGGGCGAAAAACTGTTTTTT.

This clone was counted once. The genes are TRBV7-2 and TRBJ2-1; 14 nucleotides agree with TRBD2. This CDR3 is 19 amino acids long. Germline V gene lookup returns CDR1 SGHTA and CDR2 FQGNSA. V shed 2 bases and J 1 base; nucleotides not matched to a gene: 7. CDR3 nucleotide sequence: TGTGCCAGCAGCTTAACCGGGACTAGCGGGAGCCGATCCTACAATGAGCAGTTCTTC. Protein sequence: CASSLTGTSGSRSYNEQFF.

The V call is TRBV10-3, the J call TRBJ2-1, with D possibly TRBD2 on 5 matching bases. This CDR3 comprises 13 residues. The germline V and J ends were trimmed by 4 bases and 3 bases, with 7 bases remaining between them. Germline-derived CDR1 and CDR2 are ENHRY and SYGVKD. The CDR3 nucleotides read TGTGCCATCAGTGGCGAGGGCTACAATGAGCAGTTCTTC. Translated: CAISGEGYNEQFF.